This note documents a single TCR beta chain sequence. The sample comes from a study of blood T cells in healthy people across ages. Study details: Template switching recovered approximately one barcoded beta molecule for every two T cells.

This CDR3 spans 15 amino acids. Trimming left V 3 bases short and J 0 bases short, with 11 bases between. CDR1 is ENHRY, CDR2 SYGVKD, per germline. Primed by a sample-barcoded 5' primer and a J-beta primer mix, a second PCR proceeded for about 7 to 11 cycles. MiXCR, run by TCRdb on the 5' RACE reads, gives a single entry per CDR3 protein. This sample has approximately 800,000 distinct CDR3 sequences; roughly 40% occur once, and the top ten carry under 15%. Sequenced material: blood. V is TRBV10-3 and J is TRBJ1-1, with D maybe TRBD1 (6 bases). This TCR came from a man between 18 and 29 years old in good health. The chain's CDR3 is CAISDPDRMNTEAFF. The DNA of the CDR3 is TGTGCCATCAGTGACCCCGACAGGATGAACACTGAAGCTTTCTTT.